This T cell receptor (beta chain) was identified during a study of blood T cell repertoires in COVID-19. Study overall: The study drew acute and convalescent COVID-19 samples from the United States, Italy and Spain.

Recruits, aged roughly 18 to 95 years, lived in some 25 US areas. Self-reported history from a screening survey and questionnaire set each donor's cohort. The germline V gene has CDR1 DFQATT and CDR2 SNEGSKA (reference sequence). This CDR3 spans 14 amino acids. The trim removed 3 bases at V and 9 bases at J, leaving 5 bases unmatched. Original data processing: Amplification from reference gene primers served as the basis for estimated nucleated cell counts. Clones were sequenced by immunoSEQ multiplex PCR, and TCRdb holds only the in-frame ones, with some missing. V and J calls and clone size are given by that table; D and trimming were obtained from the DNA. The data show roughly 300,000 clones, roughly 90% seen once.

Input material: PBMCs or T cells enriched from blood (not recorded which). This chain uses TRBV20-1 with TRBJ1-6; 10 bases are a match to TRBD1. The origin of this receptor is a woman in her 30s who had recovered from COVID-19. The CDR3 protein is CSASDRGPSSPLHF. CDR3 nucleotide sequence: TGCAGTGCTAGTGACAGGGGGCCCAGTTCACCCCTCCACTTT.